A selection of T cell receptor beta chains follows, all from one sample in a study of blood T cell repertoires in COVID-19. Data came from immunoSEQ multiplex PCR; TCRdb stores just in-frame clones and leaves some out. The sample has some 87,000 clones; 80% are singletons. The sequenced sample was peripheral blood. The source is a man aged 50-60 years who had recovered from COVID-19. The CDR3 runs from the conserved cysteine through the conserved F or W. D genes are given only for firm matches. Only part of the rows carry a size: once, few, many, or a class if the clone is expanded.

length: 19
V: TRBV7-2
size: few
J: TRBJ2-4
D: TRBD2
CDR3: CASSLEGLAIGGAKNIQYF
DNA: TGTGCCAGCAGCTTAGAGGGACTAGCGATTGGTGGGGCCAAAAACATTCAGTACTTC

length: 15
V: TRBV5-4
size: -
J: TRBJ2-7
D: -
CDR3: CASSSIGSGDNEQYF
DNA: TGTGCCAGCAGCTCGATAGGTAGCGGCGACAACGAGCAGTACTTC

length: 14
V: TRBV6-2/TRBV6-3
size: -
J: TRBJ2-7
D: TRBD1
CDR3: CASSRGQGSYEQYF
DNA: TGTGCCAGCAGTAGGGGACAGGGATCGTACGAGCAGTACTTC

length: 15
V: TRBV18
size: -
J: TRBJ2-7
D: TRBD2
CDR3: CASSPPLAGAGEQYF
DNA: TGTGCCAGCTCACCACCCCTAGCGGGGGCCGGGGAGCAGTACTTC

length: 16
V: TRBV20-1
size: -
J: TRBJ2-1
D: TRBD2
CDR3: CSASAAGTSGGNEQFF
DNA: TGCAGTGCTAGTGCTGCCGGGACTAGCGGGGGGAATGAGCAGTTCTTC

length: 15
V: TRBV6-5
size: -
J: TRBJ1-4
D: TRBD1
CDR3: CASSLGDRWDEKLFF
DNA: TGTGCCAGCAGTTTGGGGGACAGGTGGGATGAAAAACTGTTTTTT

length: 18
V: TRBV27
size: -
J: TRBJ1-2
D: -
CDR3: CASRGIGGGSLQNYGYTF
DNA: TGTGCCAGCAGGGGTATAGGTGGGGGCAGCCTCCAAAACTATGGCTACACCTTC

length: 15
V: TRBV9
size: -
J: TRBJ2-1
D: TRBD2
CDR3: CASSGGTSGYNEQFF
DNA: TGTGCCAGCAGCGGCGGGACTAGCGGGTACAATGAGCAGTTCTTC

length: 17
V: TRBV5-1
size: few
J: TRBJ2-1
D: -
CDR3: CASSPHPGLQKGVEQFF
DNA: TGCGCCAGCAGCCCTCATCCGGGCCTCCAGAAAGGGGTCGAGCAGTTCTTC

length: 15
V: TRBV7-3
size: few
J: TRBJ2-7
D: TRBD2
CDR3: CASSLQGLAGYEQYF
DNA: TGTGCCAGCAGCTTACAAGGACTAGCGGGCTACGAGCAGTACTTC

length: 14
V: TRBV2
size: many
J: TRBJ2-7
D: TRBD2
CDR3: CASGGTSGVHEQYF
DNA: TGTGCCAGCGGAGGGACTAGCGGAGTCCACGAGCAGTACTTC

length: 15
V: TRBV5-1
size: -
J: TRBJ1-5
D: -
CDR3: CASSRTPESNQPQHF
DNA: TGCGCCAGCAGTCGGACACCTGAGAGCAATCAGCCCCAGCATTTT

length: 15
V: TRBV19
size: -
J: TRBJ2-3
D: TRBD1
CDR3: CASRDPGQTTDTQYF
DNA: TGTGCCAGTAGAGATCCGGGACAGACCACAGATACGCAGTATTTT

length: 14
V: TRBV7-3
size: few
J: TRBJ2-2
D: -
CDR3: CASSLSGNTGELFF
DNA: TGTGCCAGCAGCTTATCGGGGAACACCGGGGAGCTGTTTTTT

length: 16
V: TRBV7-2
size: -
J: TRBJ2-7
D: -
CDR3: CASSPTGGVRSYEQYF
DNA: TGTGCCAGCAGCCCCACCGGAGGGGTGAGGAGCTACGAGCAGTACTTC

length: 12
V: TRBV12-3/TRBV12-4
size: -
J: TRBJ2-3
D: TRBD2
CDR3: CASSLGGGTQYF
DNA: TGTGCCAGCAGTTTGGGGGGAGGGACGCAGTATTTT

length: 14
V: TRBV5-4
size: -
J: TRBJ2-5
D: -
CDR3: CASKPGGVLETQYF
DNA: TGTGCCAGCAAACCCGGAGGGGTTTTGGAGACCCAGTACTTC

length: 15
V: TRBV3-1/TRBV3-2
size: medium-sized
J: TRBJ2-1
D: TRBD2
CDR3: CASSQGLAGLNEQFF
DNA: TGTGCCAGCAGCCAGGGACTAGCGGGGTTGAATGAGCAGTTCTTC

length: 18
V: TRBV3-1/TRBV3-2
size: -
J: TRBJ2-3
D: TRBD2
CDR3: CASSETGTSGGTRLAQYF
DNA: TGTGCCAGCAGCGAAACCGGGACTAGCGGGGGGACCCGACTGGCGCAGTATTTT

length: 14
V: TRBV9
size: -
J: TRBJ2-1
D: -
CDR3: CASSPYADINEQFF
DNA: TGTGCCAGCAGCCCCTACGCGGACATCAATGAGCAGTTCTTC

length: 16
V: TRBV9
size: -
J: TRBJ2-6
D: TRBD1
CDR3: CASSVRTGRGANVLTF
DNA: TGTGCCAGCAGCGTTCGGACAGGGCGTGGGGCCAACGTCCTGACTTTC

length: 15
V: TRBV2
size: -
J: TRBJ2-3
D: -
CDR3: CASTLGGGPTDTQYF
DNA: TGTGCCAGCACCTTGGGGGGGGGCCCCACAGATACGCAGTATTTT

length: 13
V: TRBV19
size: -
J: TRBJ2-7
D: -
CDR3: CASSRGTAYEQYF
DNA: TGTGCCAGTAGTCGCGGGACAGCCTACGAGCAGTACTTC

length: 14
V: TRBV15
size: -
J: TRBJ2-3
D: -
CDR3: CATSRDHDRPAQYF
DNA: TGTGCCACCAGCAGAGATCACGACAGGCCCGCGCAGTATTTT

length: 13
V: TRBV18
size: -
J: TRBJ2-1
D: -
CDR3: CASSAGMYNEQFF
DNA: TGTGCCAGCTCAGCCGGGATGTACAATGAGCAGTTCTTC

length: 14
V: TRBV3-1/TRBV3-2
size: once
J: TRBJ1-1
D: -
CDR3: CASSYDTVVTEAFF
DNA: TGTGCCAGCAGTTACGACACGGTTGTCACTGAAGCTTTCTTT

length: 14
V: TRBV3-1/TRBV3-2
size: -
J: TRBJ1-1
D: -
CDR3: CASSQDVSTRGAFF
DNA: TGTGCCAGCAGCCAAGATGTTAGCACCCGAGGAGCTTTCTTT

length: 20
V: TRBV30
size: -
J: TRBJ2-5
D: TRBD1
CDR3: CAWSVARGRVTIRQQETQYF
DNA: TGTGCCTGGAGTGTGGCCAGGGGGCGCGTAACAATTCGGCAACAAGAGACCCAGTACTTC

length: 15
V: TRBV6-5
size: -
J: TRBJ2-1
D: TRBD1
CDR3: CASSLGQANYNEQFF
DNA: TGTGCCAGCAGCCTGGGACAGGCAAACTACAATGAGCAGTTCTTC

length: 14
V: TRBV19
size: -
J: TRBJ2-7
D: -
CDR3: CASSPQVPPYEQYF
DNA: TGTGCCAGTAGTCCACAGGTTCCCCCCTACGAGCAGTACTTC

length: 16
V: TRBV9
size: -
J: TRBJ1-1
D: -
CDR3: CASSPPGGRVNTEAFF
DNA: TGTGCCAGCAGCCCCCCAGGTGGCAGAGTGAACACTGAAGCTTTCTTT

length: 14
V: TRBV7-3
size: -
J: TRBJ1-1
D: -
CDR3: CASSLTGGDTEAFF
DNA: TGTGCCAGCAGCTTAACGGGAGGGGACACTGAAGCTTTCTTT

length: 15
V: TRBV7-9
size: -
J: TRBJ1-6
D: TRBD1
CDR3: CASSLTGGSNSPLHF
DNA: TGTGCCAGCAGCCTCACAGGGGGCTCTAATTCACCCCTCCACTTT

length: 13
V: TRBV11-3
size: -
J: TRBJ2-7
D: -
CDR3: CASSLDVGGEQYF
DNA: TGTGCCAGCAGCTTAGACGTAGGGGGAGAGCAGTACTTC

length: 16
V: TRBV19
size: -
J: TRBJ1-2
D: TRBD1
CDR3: CASTPGTGDYNYGYTF
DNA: TGTGCCAGTACTCCCGGGACAGGGGACTATAACTATGGCTACACCTTC

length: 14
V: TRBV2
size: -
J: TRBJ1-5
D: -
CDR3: CASTGVDSNQPQHF
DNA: TGTGCCAGCACGGGGGTTGATAGCAATCAGCCCCAGCATTTT

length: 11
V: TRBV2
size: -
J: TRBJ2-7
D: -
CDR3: CASTYRNEQYF
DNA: TGTGCCAGCACATACAGGAACGAGCAGTACTTC

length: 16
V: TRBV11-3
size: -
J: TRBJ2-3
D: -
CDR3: CASSGGGFHGADTQYF
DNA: TGTGCCAGCAGCGGCGGGGGCTTTCATGGGGCAGATACGCAGTATTTT

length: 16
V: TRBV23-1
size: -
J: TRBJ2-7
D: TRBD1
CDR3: CASTLRDRRYSYEQYF
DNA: TGCGCCAGCACCCTCCGGGACAGGAGGTACTCCTACGAGCAGTACTTC

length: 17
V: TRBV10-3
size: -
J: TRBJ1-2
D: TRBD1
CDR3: CAISSTLGQANTRGYTF
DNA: TGTGCCATCAGTTCAACTCTAGGACAGGCAAATACGAGAGGCTACACCTTC

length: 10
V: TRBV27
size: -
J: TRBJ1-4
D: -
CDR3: CASLRDSLFF
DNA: TGTGCCAGCCTCCGGGACTCGCTGTTTTTT

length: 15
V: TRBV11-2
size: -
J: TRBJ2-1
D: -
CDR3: CASNKRSGSYNEQFF
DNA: TGTGCCAGCAACAAGCGGTCTGGCTCCTACAATGAGCAGTTCTTC